This T cell receptor (beta chain) was sequenced during a study of blood T cell repertoires in COVID-19. This clone appeared once. Using immunoSEQ multiplex PCR, the repertoire was profiled, and TCRdb retains in-frame clones only, with some absent. This table holds around 200,000 clones, approximately 87% found once. The CDR3 runs to 14 residues. With 6 bases clipped from V and 4 bases from J, the junction kept 6 bases outside the gene matches. Germline lookup yields CDR1 MNHEY and CDR2 SVGAGI. The rearrangement links TRBV6-5 to TRBJ2-1; 7 nucleotides match TRBD2. The sequencing sample was made of peripheral blood. This TCR came from a man in his sixties who had recovered from COVID-19. This chain's CDR3 is CASRLADFYNEQFF. CDR3 DNA: TGTGCCAGCAGGCTAGCGGACTTTTACAATGAGCAGTTCTTC.